The clone carrying this TCR beta chain appeared once. Its target is unknown. This record belongs to a study of shared clonotypes between healthy human individuals. Broader study findings: Relative to their counterparts shared across all four donors, non-shared clonotypes exhibited diminished generation probabilities. A handful of donors showed sharing of around 5.3% of naive CD4 clonotypes.

The repertoire was sequenced with immunoSEQ multiplex PCR; TCRdb's copy has only in-frame clones and lacks some. The data contain 2 million to 2.5 million clones, 92% of them singletons. V was pared by 4 bases and J by 10 bases, with 14 bases between. The V gene's germline CDR1 is GTSNPN and CDR2 SVGIG (reference sequence). This CDR3 has 12 amino acids. Negatively enriched CD4+ T cells were divided by CD45RA into naive and memory. This sequence joins TRBV30 and TRBJ2-1, with unresolved D. This clonotype originated in a man between 18 and 35 years old in good health. Some clones in this sample may be carry-over from other donors' samples. Sequenced: naive CD4+ T cells from PBMCs. Documented subset: CD45RA+ positively selected. CDR3 DNA sequence: TGTGCCTGGACCCAGAAAGCGAGGGAGCAGTTCTTC. Translation: CAWTQKAREQFF.